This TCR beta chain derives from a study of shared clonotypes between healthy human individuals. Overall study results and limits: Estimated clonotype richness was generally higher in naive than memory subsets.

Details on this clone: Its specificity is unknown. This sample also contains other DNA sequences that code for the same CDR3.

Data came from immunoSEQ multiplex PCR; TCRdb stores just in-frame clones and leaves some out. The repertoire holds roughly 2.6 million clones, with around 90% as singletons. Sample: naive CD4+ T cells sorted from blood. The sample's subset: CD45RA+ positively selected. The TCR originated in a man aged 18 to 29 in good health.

The CDR3 reads CASSPGQGGEKLFF. Written as DNA, the CDR3 is TGTGCCAGTAGTCCGGGACAGGGCGGCGAAAAACTGTTTTTT. The V and J genes are TRBV19 and TRBJ1-4, with TRBD1 identical over 9 bases. V lost 5 bases, J lost 8 bases, and 6 bases stayed unmatched. Germline CDR1 LNHDA, CDR2 SQIVND (reference sequence). There are 14 residues in the CDR3.